The 15 T cell receptor beta chains reported below all come from one sample, sequenced in a study of blood T cell repertoires in COVID-19. Sequencing used immunoSEQ multiplex PCR; TCRdb keeps in-frame clones, though not all of them. This table holds roughly 120,000 clones, nearly 90% found once. Sequencing input: peripheral blood. These receptors all stem from a woman aged 70-85 years who had recovered from COVID-19.

The V gene is TRBV4-1, the J gene TRBJ2-7; possibly TRBD2 for D (6 bases). Trimming took 1 base from V and 3 from J, leaving 13 bases between them. The CDR3 runs to 15 residues. Germline CDR1 is MGHRA and CDR2 is YSYEKL. The CDR3 nucleotides read TGCGCCAGCAGCCAAGGACTCAACGGGGGCTACGAGCAGTACTTC. Residues: CASSQGLNGGYEQYF.

The CDR3 loop reads CASSAGTGAREQYF. The CDR3, as DNA: TGTGCCAGTAGTGCCGGGACAGGGGCTAGAGAGCAGTACTTC. This chain uses TRBV19 with TRBJ2-7, with TRBD1 matching 10 bases. The junction had 8 bases not matched to a gene; V was cut back by 5 bases and J by 7 bases. This CDR3 is 14 amino acids long. Per the germline V gene, CDR1 is LNHDA and CDR2 is SQIVND (reference sequence). Filled out from reference TRBV19 and TRBJ2-7, the complete variable domain reads DGGITQSPKYLFRKEGQNVTLSCEQNLNHDAMYWYRQDPGQGLRLIYYSQIVNDFQKGDIAEGYSVSREKKESFPLTVTSAQKNPTAFYLCASSAGTGAREQYFGPGTRLTVT.

CDR3 loop: CASSSHPPGQANSPLHF. The CDR3 nucleotides read TGTGCCAGCAGCTCCCACCCTCCGGGACAGGCGAATTCACCCCTCCACTTT. This chain links TRBV7-2 with TRBJ1-6; TRBD1 agrees at 8 bases. From germline, CDR1 is SGHTA and CDR2 FQGNSA. The junction had 12 bases not matched to a gene; V was cut back by 4 bases and J by 7 bases. There are 17 residues in the CDR3.

This chain links TRBV30 with TRBJ2-5, with TRBD1 matching over 10 bases. This CDR3 has 16 amino acids. After removal of 5 bases from V and 0 bases from J, the junction contained 9 bases not matched to a gene. The germline V gene encodes CDR1 GTSNPN and CDR2 SVGIG (reference sequence). CDR3 nucleotide sequence: TGTGCCTGGGGGGACAGGGGATCAACGTACCAAGAGACCCAGTACTTC. This gives the protein CAWGDRGSTYQETQYF.

V and J are TRBV5-6 and TRBJ2-2, with 7 bases lining up with TRBD2. The V gene's germline CDR1 is SGHDT and CDR2 YYEEEE. This CDR3 has 16 amino acids. Trimming cost V 0 bases and J 1 base; bases outside gene matches: 3. This CDR3 reads CASSLGAGMNTGELFF. The CDR3 nucleotides are TGTGCCAGCAGCTTGGGAGCGGGAATGAACACCGGGGAGCTGTTTTTT.

This chain links TRBV4-2 with TRBJ2-3; D might be TRBD2 (6 bases). This CDR3 spans 16 amino acids. The ends were cut back, 0 bases at V and 2 bases at J, with 12 bases in the middle. Germline lookup yields CDR1 LGHNA and CDR2 YNFKEQ. CDR3 nucleotides: TGTGCCAGCAGCCAAGATCTAGCGACACCCACAGATACGCAGTATTTT. This sequence encodes CASSQDLATPTDTQYF.

The chain has TRBV7-2 and TRBJ1-4; D is unclear. This CDR3 contains 15 residues. Germline loops: CDR1 SGHTA, CDR2 FQGNSA. V was trimmed by 2 bases and J by 3 bases, leaving 10 bases between them. The CDR3 loop is CASSLRQVANEKLFF. The CDR3 coding sequence is TGTGCCAGCAGCTTAAGGCAGGTGGCTAATGAAAAACTGTTTTTT.

The J gene is TRBJ1-2, the V gene TRBV18; D unresolved. CDR3 length equals 11 residues. The germline CDR1 and CDR2 sequences are KGHSH and LQKENI. V was pared by 3 bases and J by 10 bases, with 9 bases between. This chain's CDR3 is CASSPGNVYTF. CDR3 sequence (DNA): TGTGCCAGCTCACCCGGGAATGTCTACACCTTC.

This clone has a single count. The V gene is TRBV7-9, the J gene TRBJ1-6; TRBD1 agrees at 7 bases. This CDR3 is built from 14 residues. J lost 11 bases, V lost 5 bases, and 9 bases had no gene match. CDR1 is SEHNR, CDR2 FQNEAQ, per germline (reference sequence). Here the CDR3 reads CASSLTGVGTPLHF. The CDR3 nucleotides read TGTGCCAGCAGCCTAACAGGGGTGGGAACACCCCTCCACTTT.

The chain joins TRBV28 to TRBJ1-3, with D uncertain. This CDR3 contains 15 residues. The V end lost 5 bases, the J end lost 0 bases, and 11 bases lay between the germline ends. Germline-derived CDR1 and CDR2 are MDHEN and SYDVKM. This chain's CDR3 is CASSPPGGSGNTIYF. In DNA form, the CDR3 reads TGTGCCAGCAGTCCGCCCGGAGGCTCTGGAAACACCATATATTTT.

The gene calls are TRBV27 and TRBJ1-2, with 7 nucleotides matching TRBD1. The CDR3 length is 14 residues. CDR1 MNHEY and CDR2 SMNVEV come from the germline V gene (reference sequence). Trimming cost V 3 bases and J 6 bases; bases outside gene matches: 7. The CDR3 region has the DNA TGTGCCAGCAGTTTTAGACAGGGAAGGAATGGCTACACCTTC. Amino acids: CASSFRQGRNGYTF.

This chain links TRBV5-6 with TRBJ1-1; D gene unclear. V was cut by 2 bases and J by 10 bases, with 15 bases left in between. The CDR3 extends over 13 amino acids. CDR1 is SGHDT, CDR2 YYEEEE, per germline. CDR3 protein: CASSLGRVTIAFF. Written as DNA, the CDR3 is TGTGCCAGCAGCTTAGGGCGGGTGACCATAGCTTTCTTT.

J is TRBJ2-7 and V is TRBV29-1; TRBD1 agrees at 7 bases. V lost 7 bases and J lost 1; bases outside the gene matches: 7. The CDR3 has 13 residues. From germline, CDR1 is SQVTM and CDR2 ANQGSEA. CDR3 DNA sequence: TGCAGCGGTAAGACAGGGCTATCCTACGAGCAGTACTTC. Amino acid sequence: CSGKTGLSYEQYF.

This chain joins TRBV27 and TRBJ2-2, with 8 bases lining up with TRBD1. This CDR3 region has 16 residues. Trimming took 6 bases from V and 5 from J; bases not matched to a gene: 11. CDR1 is MNHEY, CDR2 SMNVEV, per germline (reference sequence). CDR3 sequence reads: CASRLPGTGGTGELFF. The CDR3 DNA reads as TGTGCCAGCAGACTACCCGGGACAGGAGGGACCGGGGAGCTGTTTTTT.

The rearrangement links TRBV18 to TRBJ2-1; 9 positions match TRBD1. Germline CDR1 and CDR2: KGHSH and LQKENI. This CDR3 comprises 15 residues. After removal of 2 bases from V and 6 bases from J, the junction contained 5 bases not matched to a gene. CDR3 coding DNA: TGTGCCAGCTCACCAGAACAGGGGGCCCCCAATGAGCAGTTCTTC. Protein sequence: CASSPEQGAPNEQFF.